This T cell receptor (beta chain) was captured by sequencing in a study of T cell responses to AZD1222 COVID-19 vaccine. Study-level information: Whether given at about 4 or about 12 weeks, second doses were pooled.

Trimming removed 6 bases at V and 3 bases at J, with 6 bases between. The CDR3 has 11 residues. Looked up from germline, CDR1 is MDHEN and CDR2 is SYDVKM. Findings and limits, study-wide: The CD4 TCRs associated with vaccination extended across spike and predominated at 160-218 and 743-854. Mostly white British, mostly female donors; authors suggested clonal diversity may be underestimated.

Clones were read by immunoSEQ multiplex PCR, and TCRdb kept only the in-frame ones, dropping some. Of 120,000 or so clones in the sample, about nine tenths were seen once. As for this clone: Its antigen is as yet unknown.

The TCR sequence derives from an adult in good health. The sample here was peripheral blood, taken on day 0 of AZD1222 vaccination. The chain joins TRBV28 to TRBJ2-7, with D unresolved. The CDR3 reads CASRQNYEQYF. The CDR3 region has the DNA TGTGCCAGCAGACAGAACTACGAGCAGTACTTC.